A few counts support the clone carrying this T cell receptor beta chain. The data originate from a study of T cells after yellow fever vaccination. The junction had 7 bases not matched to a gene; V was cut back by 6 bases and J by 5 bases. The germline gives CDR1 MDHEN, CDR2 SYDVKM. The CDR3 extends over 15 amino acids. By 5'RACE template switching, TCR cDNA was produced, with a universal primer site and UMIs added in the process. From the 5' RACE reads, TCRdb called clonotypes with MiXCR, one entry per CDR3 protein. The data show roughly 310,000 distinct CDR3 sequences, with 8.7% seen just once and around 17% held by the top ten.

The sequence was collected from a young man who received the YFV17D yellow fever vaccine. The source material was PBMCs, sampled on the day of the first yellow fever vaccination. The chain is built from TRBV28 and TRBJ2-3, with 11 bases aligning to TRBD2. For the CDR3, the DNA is TGTGCCAGCAGAACCCCCGGACTAGCGGGAGATACGCAGTATTTT. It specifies CASRTPGLAGDTQYF.